One sample yielded the 24 T cell receptor beta chains listed below, sequenced in a study of CD8+ T cells in alopecia areata. Documented treatment: oral pan-JAK inhibitor, 5-10 mg twice daily. Extracted from the samples, RNA was reverse transcribed into cDNA to serve as the sequencing template. Clones were read by immunoSEQ multiplex PCR, and TCRdb kept only the in-frame ones, dropping some. Of 110,000 to 150,000 clones in the sample, nearly 55% were seen once. The sequences come from CD8+ T cells sorted from blood, collected at week 4, from a patient treated with tofacitinib. The receptors come from a human donor with alopecia areata.

In nucleotides, the CDR3 is TGTGCCAGCAGTTCTACACGCTTACGATACGGGACCCAGTACTTC. Translation: CASSSTRLRYGTQYF. V is TRBV27 and J is TRBJ2-5; D ambiguous. V dropped 4 bases and J dropped 7 bases, with 19 bases sitting between them. The CDR3 length is 15 residues. The germline CDR1 and CDR2 sequences are MNHEY and SMNVEV (reference sequence).

This clone turned up a few times. The chain uses TRBV6-5 and TRBJ2-5, with 11 bases aligning to TRBD1. Germline values: CDR1 MNHEY, CDR2 SVGAGI. The J segment lost 7 bases and the V segment lost 4 bases, leaving 5 bases of the junction unmatched. CDR3 length equals 14 residues. The CDR3 loop reads CASSWGQGGRTQYF. The CDR3, as DNA: TGTGCCAGCAGTTGGGGACAGGGGGGAAGGACCCAGTACTTC.

In nucleotides, the CDR3 is TGTGCCAGCAGTCCCCTCGGAACGGCCTACAATGAGCAGTTCTTC. Translated, it gives CASSPLGTAYNEQFF. This chain connects TRBV27 to TRBJ2-1; D gene uncertain. Trimming pared 5 bases from V and 2 bases from J, leaving 13 bases between. The CDR3 runs 15 residues. The germline V gene encodes CDR1 MNHEY and CDR2 SMNVEV (reference sequence).

This clone is a singleton in its sample. This rearrangement joins TRBV5-4 to TRBJ1-1, with 7 bases lining up with TRBD1. J gave up 4 bases and V 4 bases, and 7 bases lay outside the gene matches. CDR3 size: 14 residues. Germline CDR1 reads SGHNT; CDR2 reads YYREEE (reference sequence). CDR3 region: CASSVQGGGTEAFF. In DNA, the CDR3 is TGTGCCAGCAGCGTGCAGGGGGGAGGCACTGAAGCTTTCTTT.

This clone was counted once. This chain links TRBV15 with TRBJ2-6; D is perhaps TRBD1 or TRBD2 (5 bases each). CDR1 is LNHNV and CDR2 is YYDKDF in the germline V gene (reference sequence). V was trimmed by 5 bases and J by 2 bases, leaving 13 bases between them. CDR3 size: 16 residues. The CDR3 region has the DNA TGTGCCACCAGCGGGACCTGGTCGGCTGGGGCCAACGTCCTGACTTTC. Residues: CATSGTWSAGANVLTF.

For the CDR3, the DNA is TGTGCCAGCAGCTTGGGGGTGAGGGAGCAGTACTTC. This encodes CASSLGVREQYF. The genes are TRBV5-6 and TRBJ2-7; D is unresolved. V lost 0 bases and J 7 bases, leaving 8 bases between the germline ends. CDR3 length equals 12 residues. The germline gives CDR1 SGHDT, CDR2 YYEEEE.

This chain joins TRBV6-5 and TRBJ2-7; TRBD2 might be the D (5 bases). Germline V gene sequence: CDR1 MNHEY, CDR2 SVGAGI. The CDR3 runs to 11 residues. Trimming took 5 bases from V and 6 from J, leaving 8 bases between them. CDR3 residues: CASSTLGEQYF. The CDR3 nucleotides read TGTGCCAGCAGTACACTAGGCGAGCAGTACTTC.

The chain employs TRBV29-1 and TRBJ2-3; no clear D. Trimming removed 0 bases at V and 4 bases at J, with 14 bases between. The germline CDR1 and CDR2 sequences are SQVTM and ANQGSEA. This CDR3 has 15 residues. Written as DNA, the CDR3 is TGCAGCGTTGAAGAGGTGTCACTCGGCCCAGATACGCAGTATTTT. Translating it yields CSVEEVSLGPDTQYF.

The chain employs TRBV7-9 and TRBJ1-1, with a tentative D call TRBD1 (5 bases). The CDR3 extends over 15 amino acids. The ends were cut back, 5 bases at V and 5 bases at J, with 18 bases in the middle. Germline assignment: CDR1 SEHNR and CDR2 FQNEAQ (reference sequence). CDR3 DNA sequence: TGTGCCAGCAGCCAAACCGCCGGGACTGTAACTGAAGCTTTCTTT. Translating gives CASSQTAGTVTEAFF.

The chain carries TRBV6-6 and TRBJ2-3; D possibly uses TRBD1 or TRBD2 (5 bases each). Trimming cost V 0 bases and J 2 bases, with 6 bases left between them. Per the germline V gene, CDR1 is MNHNY and CDR2 is SVGAGI (reference sequence). The CDR3 length is 14 residues. In DNA form, the CDR3 reads TGTGCCAGCAGTTACTCGGGACCCACAGATACGCAGTATTTT. The encoded protein is CASSYSGPTDTQYF.

The chain joins TRBV29-1 to TRBJ1-2; D remains unclear. The length of the CDR3 is 12 residues. V lost 2 bases and J 6 bases, leaving 10 bases between the germline ends. Germline V gene lookup returns CDR1 SQVTM and CDR2 ANQGSEA. The CDR3 region is CSVELPGDGYTF. The CDR3 nucleotides are TGCAGCGTTGAATTGCCTGGAGATGGCTACACCTTC. The complete variable domain, with remaining parts taken from reference TRBV29-1 and TRBJ1-2, reads SAVISQKPSRDICQRGTSLTIQCQVDSQVTMMFWYRQQPGQSLTLIATANQGSEATYESGFVIDKFPISRPNLTFSTLTVSNMSPEDSSIYLCSVELPGDGYTFGSGTRLTVV.

The V gene is TRBV27, the J gene TRBJ2-7; D gene uncertain. The CDR3 contains 14 residues. Per the germline V gene, CDR1 is MNHEY and CDR2 is SMNVEV (reference sequence). Trimming removed 5 bases from V and 5 bases from J, with 16 bases in between. The chain's CDR3 is CASSRDVSLNEQYF. CDR3 nucleotides: TGTGCCAGCAGTCGCGACGTCTCCTTAAACGAGCAGTACTTC.

The chain recombines TRBV30 with TRBJ2-2, with unresolved D. Germline V gives CDR1 GTSNPN, CDR2 SVGIG (reference sequence). Trimming pared 4 bases from V and 4 bases from J, leaving 10 bases between. The CDR3 runs 13 residues. CDR3 region: CAWIGLTTGELFF. The CDR3 DNA reads TGTGCCTGGATAGGCCTGACCACCGGGGAGCTGTTTTTT.

The chain has TRBV5-6 and TRBJ2-6, with no clear D. CDR3 length: 15 amino acids. V lost 2 bases, J lost 0 bases, and 6 bases lay in between. CDR1 and CDR2 from the germline V gene are SGHDT and YYEEEE. The CDR3 nucleotides read TGTGCCAGCAGCTTAGCCCCCTCTGGGGCCAACGTCCTGACTTTC. Protein sequence: CASSLAPSGANVLTF.

The rearrangement links TRBV2 to TRBJ2-5; D remains unclear. Germline V gene sequence: CDR1 SNHLY, CDR2 FYNNEI. Between the trimmed V and J ends, which lost 8 bases and 0 bases, there was a span of 10 bases. The CDR3 length is 13 residues. CDR3 region: CASLPRYQETQYF. The DNA for the CDR3 is TGTGCCAGCCTGCCACGGTACCAAGAGACCCAGTACTTC. Full variable domain (outside the CDR3, taken from reference TRBV2 and TRBJ2-5): EPEVTQTPSHQVTQMGQEVILRCVPISNHLYFYWYRQILGQKVEFLVSFYNNEISEKSEIFDDQFSVERPDGSNFTLKIRSTKLEDSAMYFCASLPRYQETQYFGPGTRLLVL.

This chain uses TRBV9 with TRBJ2-7, with D possibly matching TRBD2 (6 bases). The CDR3 is 15 residues long. CDR1 is SGDLS, CDR2 YYNGEE, per germline. The V end was cut by 4 bases, the J end by 0 bases, with 14 bases between. The CDR3 region has the DNA TGTGCCAGCAGCTCGGGGGAGGTTCCCTCCTACGAGCAGTACTTC. Its protein is CASSSGEVPSYEQYF.

The CDR3 nucleotides read TGTGCCAGCAGTTTATCTAGGACAGGTGAAGCTTTCTTT. It codes for CASSLSRTGEAFF. The V call is TRBV27, the J call TRBJ1-1; 7 bases are a match to TRBD1. J gave up 7 bases and V 0 bases, and 2 bases lay outside the gene matches. The germline V gene encodes CDR1 MNHEY and CDR2 SMNVEV (reference sequence). The CDR3 loop spans 13 amino acids.

The chain carries TRBV4-1 and TRBJ2-1, with a tentative D call TRBD1 (5 bases). The CDR3 sequence is 15 residues long. Germline V gives CDR1 MGHRA, CDR2 YSYEKL. With 1 base removed from V and 6 bases from J, the gap between germline ends came to 13 bases. CDR3 DNA sequence: TGCGCCAGCAGCCAAGTTCAGGGTTCGGGCAATGAGCAGTTCTTC. It is translated as CASSQVQGSGNEQFF.

This clone was seen only a few times. This chain connects TRBV6-5 to TRBJ2-1; no reliable D call. This CDR3 has 11 residues. Germline CDR1 reads MNHEY; CDR2 reads SVGAGI. The germline V and J ends were trimmed by 5 bases and 5 bases, with 4 bases remaining between them. CDR3 protein: CASSTDNEQFF. The CDR3, as DNA: TGTGCCAGCAGTACCGACAATGAGCAGTTCTTC.

This clone was seen just once. V usage is TRBV6-5 and J usage is TRBJ2-1; 11 bases fit TRBD2. The trim removed 8 bases at V and 7 bases at J, leaving 10 bases unmatched. The germline V gene has CDR1 MNHEY and CDR2 SVGAGI. There are 15 residues in the CDR3. CDR3 in amino acids: CASGQFGTSGNEQFF. The CDR3 DNA reads TGTGCCAGCGGACAATTCGGGACTAGCGGTAATGAGCAGTTCTTC.

The rearrangement uses TRBV27 and TRBJ2-1, with TRBD2 as a possible D gene (5 bases). The CDR3 covers 15 residues. V was trimmed by 5 bases and J by 3 bases, leaving 14 bases between them. The germline gives CDR1 MNHEY, CDR2 SMNVEV (reference sequence). The CDR3 loop reads CASSMEDGYYNEQFF. CDR3 bases: TGTGCCAGCAGTATGGAGGACGGATACTACAATGAGCAGTTCTTC.

The chain carries TRBV9 and TRBJ1-6; D unresolved. Trimming pared 0 bases from V and 11 bases from J, leaving 12 bases between. From germline, CDR1 is SGDLS and CDR2 YYNGEE. The CDR3 contains 14 residues. CDR3 residues: CASSVDNTMTPLHF. CDR3 DNA: TGTGCCAGCAGCGTAGATAACACAATGACACCCCTCCACTTT.

This chain uses TRBV9 with TRBJ1-1; no reliable D call. V lost 4 bases and J lost 8, with 12 bases in between. CDR3 size: 12 residues. Germline CDR1 and CDR2: SGDLS and YYNGEE. CDR3 bases: TGTGCCAGCAGCTCCACGGCGGGGGAAGCTTTCTTT. Its protein is CASSSTAGEAFF.

The chain employs TRBV11-2 and TRBJ2-7; TRBD2 is a possible D gene (6 bases). In germline, CDR1 is SGHAT, CDR2 FQNNGV. V dropped 5 bases and J dropped 2 bases, with 10 bases sitting between them. The CDR3 sequence is 13 residues long. CDR3 amino acids: CASSDTGAYEQYF. As DNA, the CDR3 is TGTGCCAGCAGCGATACGGGGGCCTACGAGCAGTACTTC.